This passage covers 25 T cell receptor beta chains from one sample sequenced in a study of control samples from healthy donors and cancer patients. Generated by immunoSEQ multiplex PCR, the TCRdb table keeps only in-frame clones and is missing some. Here the sample spans about 82,000 clones, 75% to 90% being singletons. Specimen: blood. The receptors were sampled from a man in his fifties or sixties in good health.

V usage is TRBV20-1 and J usage is TRBJ1-1; D unresolved. V was shortened by 0 bases and J by 11 bases, with 7 bases between the two germline ends. This CDR3 has 10 amino acids. CDR1 is DFQATT and CDR2 is SNEGSKA in the germline V gene (reference sequence). In DNA, the CDR3 is TGCAGTGCTAGAGATGGAAGGGCTTTCTTT. As protein: CSARDGRAFF.

J is TRBJ1-6 and V is TRBV2, with 7 bases identical to TRBD1. V lost 5 bases to trimming and J lost 9 bases; unmatched junction nucleotides: 7. Germline-derived CDR1 and CDR2 are SNHLY and FYNNEI. This CDR3 has 14 residues. CDR3 region: CASSLSGGVSPLHF. The CDR3 nucleotides are TGTGCCAGCAGTCTGTCAGGGGGTGTTTCACCCCTCCACTTT.

This clone appeared once. This chain connects TRBV19 to TRBJ1-1, with D hard to call. The CDR3 consists of 14 residues. Germline values: CDR1 LNHDA, CDR2 SQIVND (reference sequence). Trimming took off 2 bases at V and 0 bases at J, with 7 bases between the two ends. The CDR3: CASSIMGVNTEAFF. CDR3 in DNA: TGTGCCAGTAGTATAATGGGAGTGAACACTGAAGCTTTCTTT.

This chain joins TRBV30 and TRBJ1-6; TRBD1 is a possible D gene (5 bases). The V end was cut by 1 base, the J end by 7 bases, with 14 bases between. This CDR3 spans 15 amino acids. CDR1 is GTSNPN, CDR2 SVGIG, per germline (reference sequence). DNA for the CDR3: TGTGCCTGGAGTGCTGGGGGGTCGGGCAATTCACCCCTCCACTTT. Protein product: CAWSAGGSGNSPLHF.

The chain is built from TRBV10-3 and TRBJ1-5; D might be TRBD1 (5 bases). This CDR3 spans 15 amino acids. V shed 3 bases and J shed 3 bases, with 12 bases lying between them. Per germline, CDR1 ENHRY and CDR2 SYGVKD. CDR3 nucleotide sequence: TGTGCCATCAGTGACCCGGGACCGCACAATCAGCCCCAGCATTTT. Its protein product is CAISDPGPHNQPQHF.

The chain couples TRBV5-4 to TRBJ2-7, with D perhaps matching TRBD1 (7 bases). Germline assignment: CDR1 SGHNT and CDR2 YYREEE (reference sequence). V lost 5 bases and J lost 2, with 17 bases in between. This CDR3 spans 15 amino acids. The CDR3 loop is CASSPDRDWPYEQYF. The CDR3 DNA follows: TGTGCCAGCAGTCCAGACAGGGACTGGCCCTACGAGCAGTACTTC.

The chain recombines TRBV9 with TRBJ1-3; D is unresolved. The CDR3 totals 14 residues. CDR1 is SGDLS, CDR2 YYNGEE, per germline. V was pared by 1 base and J by 4 bases, with 9 bases between. The CDR3 reads CASSVKRSGNTIYF. The CDR3 coding sequence is TGTGCCAGCAGCGTAAAAAGGTCCGGAAACACCATATATTTT.

The chain combines TRBV10-3 with TRBJ2-1, with D possibly matching TRBD2 (7 bases). The germline V gene encodes CDR1 ENHRY and CDR2 SYGVKD. V shed 3 bases and J shed 6 bases, with 12 bases lying between them. This CDR3 is built from 14 residues. The CDR3 sequence: CAISDKGGANEQFF. The CDR3 DNA reads TGTGCCATCAGTGACAAGGGGGGGGCCAATGAGCAGTTCTTC.

This sequence joins TRBV7-9 and TRBJ1-5; D not resolved. The germline V gene encodes CDR1 SEHNR and CDR2 FQNEAQ (reference sequence). The CDR3 extends over 16 amino acids. Trimming cost V 0 bases and J 1 base, with 10 bases left between them. The CDR3 coding sequence is TGTGCCAGCAGCTTAGCGGTAGGGTCAAGCAATCAGCCCCAGCATTTT. Translated, it gives CASSLAVGSSNQPQHF.

This chain links TRBV5-4 with TRBJ2-7, with D tentatively TRBD2 (5 bases). The CDR3 has 14 residues. The germline CDR1 and CDR2 sequences are SGHNT and YYREEE (reference sequence). Trimming took off 3 bases at V and 5 bases at J, with 15 bases between the two ends. The CDR3: CASSWIGVSHEQYF. The CDR3 DNA reads TGTGCCAGCAGCTGGATCGGGGTTTCCCACGAGCAGTACTTC.

The chain is built from TRBV3-1 (or the pseudogene TRBV3-2) and TRBJ1-6; D gene unclear. The V end lost 1 base, the J end lost 10 bases, and 11 bases lay between the germline ends. CDR1 and CDR2 (germline): LGHDT, YNNKEL (reference sequence). The CDR3 consists of 14 residues. In nucleotides, the CDR3 is TGTGCCAGCAGCCAAGGAAGGGAGAGCTCACCCCTCCACTTT. Amino acid sequence: CASSQGRESSPLHF.

This clone was recorded only once. This chain uses TRBV7-6 with TRBJ2-1; 10 bases are shared with TRBD2. Trimming took 1 base from V and 0 from J; bases not matched to a gene: 9. This CDR3 comprises 19 residues. The germline CDR1 and CDR2 sequences are SGHVS and FNYEAQ. CDR3 in DNA: TGTGCCAGCAGCTTAGTTGGTAGCGGGGGGCCTTTCTCCTACAATGAGCAGTTCTTC. This gives the protein CASSLVGSGGPFSYNEQFF. Looking up the rest from reference TRBV7-6 and TRBJ2-1 gives the full variable domain: GAGVSQSPRYKVTKRGQDVALRCDPISGHVSLYWYRQALGQGPEFLTYFNYEAQQDKSGLPNDRFSAERPEGSISTLTIQRTEQRDSAMYRCASSLVGSGGPFSYNEQFFGPGTRLTVL.

The count of this clone is one. The chain uses TRBV7-8 and TRBJ1-4; possible D gene TRBD1, 5 bases. The germline gives CDR1 SGHVS, CDR2 FQNEAQ. The ends were cut back, 6 bases at V and 0 bases at J, with 11 bases in the middle. The CDR3 covers 15 residues. DNA of the CDR3: TGTGCCAGCAGTTCAGACAGTGCAACTAATGAAAAACTGTTTTTT. Translation: CASSSDSATNEKLFF.

The CDR3 sequence is CASSQIVLAGGRDTQYF. CDR3 nucleotides: TGTGCCAGCAGCCAAATCGTACTAGCGGGGGGGCGTGATACGCAGTATTTT. This sequence joins TRBV4-2 and TRBJ2-3, with 13 bases lining up with TRBD2. The CDR3 length is 17 residues. The junction had 8 bases not matched to a gene; V was cut back by 2 bases and J by 6 bases. Germline V gives CDR1 LGHNA, CDR2 YNFKEQ.

The chain uses TRBV18 and TRBJ2-1, with TRBD1 as a possible D gene (5 bases). V lost 3 bases, J lost 1 base, and 10 bases lay in between. The germline gives CDR1 KGHSH, CDR2 LQKENI. CDR3 size: 15 residues. CDR3: CASSPIRGSYNEQFF. The CDR3 DNA sequence: TGTGCCAGCTCACCCATAAGGGGTTCCTACAATGAGCAGTTCTTC.

V is TRBV10-3 and J is TRBJ1-1, with TRBD1 as a possible D gene (5 bases). The CDR3 contains 15 residues. Germline V CDR1 and CDR2: ENHRY, SYGVKD. Trimming shortened V by 3 bases and J by 4 bases, and 15 bases separated the two germline ends. CDR3 DNA sequence: TGTGCCATCAGTGACCCACGGGGCGGGGGCACTGAAGCTTTCTTT. Translating it yields CAISDPRGGGTEAFF.

This rearrangement joins TRBV6-5 to TRBJ2-2; D is possibly TRBD1 (5 bases). Germline V lookup: CDR1 MNHEY, CDR2 SVGAGI. Deletions cut 11 bases from V and 3 bases from J, with 13 bases between. The CDR3 is 13 residues long. The CDR3 DNA sequence: TGTGCCGCCCGACAGAGGCACACCGGGGAGCTGTTTTTT. It encodes CAARQRHTGELFF.

The chain links TRBV5-4 to TRBJ2-7; D remains ambiguous. V lost 3 bases to trimming and J lost 3 bases, with 7 bases between them. This CDR3 spans 12 amino acids. Germline V CDR1 and CDR2: SGHNT, YYREEE (reference sequence). CDR3 nucleotide sequence: TGTGCCAGCAGCTCGGACGGCTACGAGCAGTACTTC. As protein: CASSSDGYEQYF.

The chain employs TRBV3-1 (or the pseudogene TRBV3-2) and TRBJ2-3; 12 bases are a match to TRBD2. V was clipped by 4 bases and J by 3 bases; unmatched bases: 8. The CDR3 has 17 amino acids. CDR1 is LGHDT, CDR2 YNNKEL, per germline (reference sequence). DNA of the CDR3: TGTGCCAGCAGCCTAGCACCTAGCGGGGGGGCGACAGATACGCAGTATTTT. It is translated as CASSLAPSGGATDTQYF.

This sequence joins TRBV27 and TRBJ2-7; 7 bases are shared with TRBD2. The CDR3 contains 14 residues. The trim removed 6 bases at V and 2 bases at J, leaving 7 bases unmatched. Germline V lookup: CDR1 MNHEY, CDR2 SMNVEV (reference sequence). The CDR3 nucleotides are TGTGCCAGCAGCTCAGCGGGGCAGACCTACGAGCAGTACTTC. This sequence encodes CASSSAGQTYEQYF.

This clone was observed a single time. The chain uses TRBV7-2 and TRBJ1-5, with D unresolved. V lost 2 bases, J lost 0 bases, and 11 bases lay in between. This CDR3 is 16 amino acids long. Per germline, CDR1 SGHTA and CDR2 FQGNSA. The DNA of the CDR3 is TGTGCCAGCAGCTTAACTCCCAGTGATAGCAATCAGCCCCAGCATTTT. Its protein product is CASSLTPSDSNQPQHF.

The chain carries TRBV5-4 and TRBJ2-1, with 7 bases aligning to TRBD1. V dropped 4 bases and J dropped 1; count of bases not matched to a gene: 5. This CDR3 spans 15 amino acids. Germline V CDR1 and CDR2: SGHNT, YYREEE (reference sequence). Written as DNA, the CDR3 is TGTGCCAGCAGCATCGGACAGGTTTCCTACAATGAGCAGTTCTTC. It yields the protein CASSIGQVSYNEQFF.

The rearrangement joins TRBV6-5 to TRBJ1-6; D is unresolved. CDR3 length equals 14 residues. The V gene lost 5 bases and the J gene lost 8 bases, with 13 bases spanning the gap. Per the germline V gene, CDR1 is MNHEY and CDR2 is SVGAGI. The CDR3 coding sequence is TGTGCCAGCAGTCAATTTAGAAAAGATTCACCCCTCCACTTT. Its protein is CASSQFRKDSPLHF.

The chain recombines TRBV6-6 with TRBJ1-1; the match to TRBD1 covers 9 bases. The germline V gene has CDR1 MNHNY and CDR2 SVGAGI (reference sequence). The CDR3 sequence is 16 residues long. Unmatched junction bases numbered 12, after V lost 6 bases and J lost 4 bases. The CDR3 region has the DNA TGTGCCAGCAGAGCACTAACGGGACAGGGTTCCACTGAAGCTTTCTTT. Translated, it gives CASRALTGQGSTEAFF.

CDR3 protein: CASSLGGTAEQYF. CDR3 DNA: TGTGCCAGCAGTTTAGGGGGGACAGCCGAGCAGTACTTC. The J gene is TRBJ2-7, the V gene TRBV27, with TRBD1 as a possible D gene (7 bases). Germline values: CDR1 MNHEY, CDR2 SMNVEV (reference sequence). The CDR3 sequence is 13 residues long. V was clipped by 2 bases and J by 6 bases, with 11 bases between them.